Listed below are T cell receptor beta chains from one sample, sequenced in a study of blood T cells in healthy people across ages. TCRdb re-called the 5' RACE reads through MiXCR, storing one row per CDR3 protein. The sample records around 1,600,000 distinct CDR3 sequences, roughly 43% being singletons. The sequenced sample consisted of blood. These receptors originate from a woman aged 18-30 years in good health. Each CDR3 is given with its conserved first and last residue.

v_gene: TRBV9
j_gene: TRBJ1-2
CDR3aa: CASSPTGFRVGYTF

v_gene: TRBV10-3
j_gene: TRBJ1-2
CDR3aa: CAIRSDTYTF

v_gene: TRBV2
j_gene: TRBJ1-5
CDR3aa: CASSDRHNQPQHF

v_gene: TRBV28
j_gene: TRBJ2-1
CDR3aa: CASRDSTSGAETQFF

v_gene: TRBV5-1
j_gene: TRBJ1-2
CDR3aa: CASRTGGEYHNYGYTF

v_gene: TRBV27
j_gene: TRBJ1-1
CDR3aa: CASSSRQGLTEAFF

v_gene: TRBV20-1
j_gene: TRBJ2-3
CDR3aa: CSAPGTSGSVFVTDTQYF

v_gene: TRBV3-1
j_gene: TRBJ2-1
CDR3aa: CASSLGTRVDNEQFF

v_gene: TRBV4-1
j_gene: TRBJ1-2
CDR3aa: CASSQPSGSGYTF

v_gene: TRBV2
j_gene: TRBJ1-3
CDR3aa: CASSESVAGNTIYF

v_gene: TRBV27
j_gene: TRBJ2-7
CDR3aa: CASSLSTSYEQYF

v_gene: TRBV11-2
j_gene: TRBJ2-3
CDR3aa: CASSPLTFMDTQYF

v_gene: TRBV20-1
j_gene: TRBJ2-7
CDR3aa: CSARDLAGGPYEQYF

v_gene: TRBV6-5
j_gene: TRBJ2-1
CDR3aa: CASSYDRGTYNEQFF

v_gene: TRBV20-1
j_gene: TRBJ1-5
CDR3aa: CSATAGPRGLNQPQHF

v_gene: TRBV7-9
j_gene: TRBJ1-1
CDR3aa: CASSNVAAEAFF

v_gene: TRBV16
j_gene: TRBJ1-2
CDR3aa: CASGYFGYGYTF

v_gene: TRBV29-1
j_gene: TRBJ2-1
CDR3aa: CSVQGQHYNEQFF

v_gene: TRBV12-3/TRBV12-4
j_gene: TRBJ1-1
CDR3aa: CASGPLLGQGGTEAFF

v_gene: TRBV10-3
j_gene: TRBJ2-2
CDR3aa: CAIRVRDLHGGELFF

v_gene: TRBV12-3/TRBV12-4
j_gene: TRBJ2-1
CDR3aa: CASSLRGDYNEQFF

v_gene: TRBV30
j_gene: TRBJ2-1
CDR3aa: CAWSAGTRKNQFF

v_gene: TRBV13
j_gene: TRBJ2-1
CDR3aa: CASSLLLRGSYNEQFF

v_gene: TRBV6-1
j_gene: TRBJ2-3
CDR3aa: CASSRRENRVSGLDTQYF

v_gene: TRBV2
j_gene: TRBJ2-4
CDR3aa: CASRVIGRGGKNIQYF

v_gene: TRBV10-3
j_gene: .
CDR3aa: CAISIEPQGEQYF

v_gene: TRBV20-1
j_gene: TRBJ1-1
CDR3aa: CSAPRQGNTEAFF

v_gene: TRBV4-1
j_gene: TRBJ2-1
CDR3aa: CASSPLAALLYNEQFF

v_gene: TRBV12-3/TRBV12-4
j_gene: TRBJ2-5
CDR3aa: CANSFGRFETQYF

v_gene: TRBV29-1
j_gene: TRBJ1-1
CDR3aa: CSVEGQGVYTEAFF

v_gene: TRBV10-3
j_gene: TRBJ1-5
CDR3aa: CAISEPDQPQHF

v_gene: TRBV24-1
j_gene: TRBJ2-3
CDR3aa: CATSAANSDTQYF

v_gene: TRBV6-2/TRBV6-3
j_gene: TRBJ1-1
CDR3aa: CASTLDDPGLMNTEAFF

v_gene: TRBV20-1
j_gene: TRBJ2-3
CDR3aa: CSALAAGTDTQYF

v_gene: TRBV7-9
j_gene: TRBJ2-3
CDR3aa: CAIRSGTLDTQYF

v_gene: TRBV20-1
j_gene: TRBJ2-3
CDR3aa: CSAKLAVDTQYF

v_gene: TRBV6-4
j_gene: TRBJ2-1
CDR3aa: CASSDGSSYNEQFF

v_gene: TRBV7-8
j_gene: TRBJ1-1
CDR3aa: CASSLVLVLGSEAFF

v_gene: TRBV5-1
j_gene: TRBJ2-3
CDR3aa: CASKPGLDSTDTQYF

v_gene: TRBV10-3
j_gene: TRBJ2-1
CDR3aa: CAISDGGPSHNEQFF

v_gene: TRBV7-9
j_gene: TRBJ2-3
CDR3aa: CASSLSRQLSTDTQYF

v_gene: TRBV7-9
j_gene: TRBJ2-3
CDR3aa: CASSLRTSKLDTQYF

v_gene: TRBV7-9
j_gene: TRBJ2-5
CDR3aa: CASSPKGGIGEQYF

v_gene: TRBV29-1
j_gene: TRBJ2-1
CDR3aa: CSVKPGGHEQFF

v_gene: TRBV7-8
j_gene: TRBJ2-1
CDR3aa: CASSLFSGYSYNEQFF

v_gene: TRBV20-1
j_gene: TRBJ2-3
CDR3aa: CSARVLQFSDTQYF

v_gene: TRBV6-2/TRBV6-3
j_gene: TRBJ2-1
CDR3aa: CASSYIIAGDYNEQFF

v_gene: TRBV6-2/TRBV6-3
j_gene: TRBJ2-7
CDR3aa: CASSLSGVFLYEQYF

v_gene: TRBV6-2/TRBV6-3
j_gene: TRBJ2-1
CDR3aa: CASSYALAGVHHYNEQFF

v_gene: TRBV11-1
j_gene: TRBJ2-1
CDR3aa: CASSLAGALGGGFNEQFF

v_gene: TRBV20-1
j_gene: TRBJ2-1
CDR3aa: CRKDWMVYNEQFF

v_gene: TRBV2
j_gene: TRBJ2-7
CDR3aa: CASSASSRSEQYF

v_gene: TRBV12-3/TRBV12-4
j_gene: TRBJ1-4
CDR3aa: CASSSGTANNEKLFF

v_gene: TRBV7-2
j_gene: TRBJ2-7
CDR3aa: CASSRSRGTYEQYF

v_gene: TRBV27
j_gene: TRBJ1-5
CDR3aa: CASSTLEGPIQPQHF

v_gene: TRBV9
j_gene: TRBJ2-5
CDR3aa: CASSPGAQETQYF

v_gene: TRBV4-3
j_gene: TRBJ1-2
CDR3aa: CASSQDAYRHPYGYTF

v_gene: TRBV7-2
j_gene: TRBJ2-7
CDR3aa: CASSPRPSSFEQYF

v_gene: TRBV5-1
j_gene: TRBJ1-6
CDR3aa: CASSLGLQDSPLHF

v_gene: TRBV7-2
j_gene: TRBJ2-1
CDR3aa: CASSPPGRRETQFF